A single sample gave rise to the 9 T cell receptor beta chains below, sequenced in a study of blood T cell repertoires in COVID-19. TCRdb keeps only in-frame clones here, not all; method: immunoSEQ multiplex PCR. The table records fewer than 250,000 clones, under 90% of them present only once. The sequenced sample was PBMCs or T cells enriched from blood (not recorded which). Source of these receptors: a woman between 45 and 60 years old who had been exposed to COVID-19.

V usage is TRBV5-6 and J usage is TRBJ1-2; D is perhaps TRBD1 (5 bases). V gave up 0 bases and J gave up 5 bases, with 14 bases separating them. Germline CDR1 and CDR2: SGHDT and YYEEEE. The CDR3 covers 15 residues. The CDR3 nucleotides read TGTGCCAGCAGCTTGGCGGAACGGGGGAAGTATGGCTACACCTTC. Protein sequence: CASSLAERGKYGYTF.

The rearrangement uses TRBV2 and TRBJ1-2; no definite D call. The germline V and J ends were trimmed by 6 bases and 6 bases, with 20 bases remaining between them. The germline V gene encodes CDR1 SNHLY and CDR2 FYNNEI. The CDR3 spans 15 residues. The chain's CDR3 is CASRLTAFDTNGYTF. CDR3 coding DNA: TGTGCCAGCAGGCTTACCGCCTTTGACACCAATGGCTACACCTTC.

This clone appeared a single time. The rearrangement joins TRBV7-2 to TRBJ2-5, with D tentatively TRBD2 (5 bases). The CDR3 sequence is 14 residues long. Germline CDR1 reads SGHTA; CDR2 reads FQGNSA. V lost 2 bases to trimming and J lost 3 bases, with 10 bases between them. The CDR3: CASSLTRDEETQYF. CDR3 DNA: TGTGCCAGCAGCTTAACTAGGGATGAAGAGACCCAGTACTTC. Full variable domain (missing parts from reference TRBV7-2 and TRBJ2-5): GAGVSQSPSNKVTEKGKDVELRCDPISGHTALYWYRQSLGQGLEFLIYFQGNSAPDKSGLPSDRFSAERTGGSVSTLTIQRTQQEDSAVYLCASSLTRDEETQYFGPGTRLLVL.

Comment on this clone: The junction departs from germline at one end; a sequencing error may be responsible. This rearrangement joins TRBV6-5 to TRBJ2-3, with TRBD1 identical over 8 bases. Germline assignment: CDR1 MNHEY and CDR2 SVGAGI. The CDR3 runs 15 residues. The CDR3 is CASSDSRGLKDTQYF. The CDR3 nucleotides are TGTGCCAGCAGTGACTCCAGGGGGCTTAAAGATACGCAGTATTTT.

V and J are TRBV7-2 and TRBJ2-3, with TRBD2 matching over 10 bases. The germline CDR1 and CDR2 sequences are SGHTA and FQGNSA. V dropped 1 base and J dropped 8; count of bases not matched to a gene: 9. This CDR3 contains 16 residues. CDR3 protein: CASSLGGSGGAGTQYF. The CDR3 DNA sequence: TGTGCCAGCAGCTTAGGAGGGAGCGGGGGGGCAGGTACGCAGTATTTT.

The chain's CDR3 is CASSLGTESYNEQFF. Here the CDR3 DNA reads TGTGCCAGCAGCTTAGGGACAGAAAGTTACAATGAGCAGTTCTTC. V gene TRBV11-3 combines with J gene TRBJ2-1, with a weak D call TRBD1 (6 bases). Per the germline V gene, CDR1 is SGHNT and CDR2 is YENEEA. The CDR3 consists of 15 residues. V shed 1 base and J shed 4 bases, with 11 bases lying between them.

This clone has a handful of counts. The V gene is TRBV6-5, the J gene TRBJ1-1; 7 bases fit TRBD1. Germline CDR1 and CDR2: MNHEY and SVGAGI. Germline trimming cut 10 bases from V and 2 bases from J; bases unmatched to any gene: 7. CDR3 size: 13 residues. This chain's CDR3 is CATQGGFNTEAFF. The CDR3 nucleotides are TGTGCCACGCAGGGGGGATTTAACACTGAAGCTTTCTTT.

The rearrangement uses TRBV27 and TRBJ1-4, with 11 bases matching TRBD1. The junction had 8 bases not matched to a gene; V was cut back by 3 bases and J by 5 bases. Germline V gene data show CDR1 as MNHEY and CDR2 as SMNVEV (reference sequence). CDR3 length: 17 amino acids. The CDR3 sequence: CASSFGDRGKGNEKLFF. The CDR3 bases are TGTGCCAGCAGTTTCGGGGACAGGGGGAAGGGGAATGAAAAACTGTTTTTT.

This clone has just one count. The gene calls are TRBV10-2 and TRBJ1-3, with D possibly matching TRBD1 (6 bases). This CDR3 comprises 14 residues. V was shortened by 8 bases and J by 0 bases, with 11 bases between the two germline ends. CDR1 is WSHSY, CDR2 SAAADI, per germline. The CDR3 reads CASRDTGSGNTIYF. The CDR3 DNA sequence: TGCGCCAGCCGGGACACCGGCTCTGGAAACACCATATATTTT.